Presented here are 30 T cell receptor beta chains from one specimen sequenced in a study of blood T cell repertoires in COVID-19. The repertoire was sequenced with immunoSEQ multiplex PCR; TCRdb's copy has only in-frame clones and lacks some. The data contain some 100,000 clones, around 85% of them singletons. Source material: PBMCs or T cells enriched from blood (not recorded which). These TCRs come from a woman in her forties or fifties who had recovered from COVID-19.

The rearrangement joins TRBV5-1 to TRBJ2-3; the D is unclear. This CDR3 has 11 amino acids. Germline V gene sequence: CDR1 SGHRS, CDR2 YFSETQ. V lost 0 bases to trimming and J lost 7 bases, with 3 bases between them. The DNA for the CDR3 is TGCGCCAGCAGCTTGGAGCATACGCAGTATTTT. Translation: CASSLEHTQYF.

The chain has TRBV5-8 and TRBJ2-3, with 8 positions matching TRBD1. This CDR3 spans 15 amino acids. The trim removed 5 bases at V and 1 base at J, leaving 6 bases unmatched. Looked up from germline, CDR1 is SGHTS and CDR2 is YDEGEE. The CDR3 DNA reads as TGTGCCAGCAGATCCGGGACAGGTGGCACAGATACGCAGTATTTT. Translating it yields CASRSGTGGTDTQYF.

The chain recombines TRBV27 with TRBJ2-7, with 10 bases aligning to TRBD1. Germline V gene sequence: CDR1 MNHEY, CDR2 SMNVEV (reference sequence). Germline trimming cut 2 bases from V and 4 bases from J; bases unmatched to any gene: 2. This CDR3 region has 14 residues. CDR3 sequence (DNA): TGTGCCAGCAGTTTAGGGACAGGGGTGTACGAGCAGTACTTC. Amino acids: CASSLGTGVYEQYF.

The chain couples TRBV20-1 to TRBJ1-2; weak D call: TRBD1 (5 bases). This CDR3 is 11 amino acids long. In germline, CDR1 is DFQATT, CDR2 SNEGSKA (reference sequence). Trimming removed 1 base at V and 8 bases at J, with 8 bases between. This chain's CDR3 is CSARAGQGYTF. CDR3 nucleotides: TGCAGTGCTAGAGCAGGGCAGGGCTACACCTTC.

J is TRBJ2-1 and V is TRBV7-9; TRBD2 aligns across 11 bases. There are 16 residues in the CDR3. J lost 5 bases, V lost 4 bases, and 7 bases had no gene match. The germline gives CDR1 SEHNR, CDR2 FQNEAQ (reference sequence). CDR3 coding DNA: TGTGCCAGCAGCTCCAGACTAGCGGGACCCCACAATGAGCAGTTCTTC. This codes for CASSSRLAGPHNEQFF.

The gene calls are TRBV6-6 and TRBJ2-7; 10 nucleotides match TRBD1. The germline V gene encodes CDR1 MNHNY and CDR2 SVGAGI (reference sequence). CDR3 size: 14 residues. J was trimmed by 5 bases and V by 6 bases; bases with no gene match: 7. The CDR3 coding sequence is TGTGCCAGCAGAGAGACAGGGGGCTTCCACGAGCAGTACTTC. This encodes CASRETGGFHEQYF.

CDR3 in DNA: TGTGCCAGCAGCTTATTTTCACAGCTCAACAATGAGCAGTTCTTC. Translating gives CASSLFSQLNNEQFF. This chain connects TRBV7-9 to TRBJ2-1; the D is unclear. The V gene's germline CDR1 is SEHNR and CDR2 FQNEAQ (reference sequence). The CDR3 contains 15 residues. Between the trimmed V and J ends, which lost 2 bases and 5 bases, there was a span of 13 bases.

The chain has TRBV27 and TRBJ1-1, with unresolved D. Trimming cost V 5 bases and J 3 bases, with 19 bases left between them. The CDR3 runs 16 residues. Germline V gene data show CDR1 as MNHEY and CDR2 as SMNVEV (reference sequence). In DNA, the CDR3 is TGTGCCAGCAGTCACTGGTTTAACGTGCAAGACACTGAAGCTTTCTTT. This sequence encodes CASSHWFNVQDTEAFF.

The J gene is TRBJ2-1, the V gene TRBV18, with 8 bases fitting TRBD2. CDR1 and CDR2 from the germline V gene are KGHSH and LQKENI. The CDR3 is 16 amino acids. The junction had 5 bases not matched to a gene; V was cut back by 1 base and J by 3 bases. The CDR3 nucleotides read TGTGCCAGCTCACCACTACTAGCGGACAGCTACAATGAGCAGTTCTTC. Its protein product is CASSPLLADSYNEQFF.

The chain carries TRBV2 and TRBJ1-5; maybe TRBD1 (5 bases). The CDR3 loop spans 13 amino acids. V was trimmed by 1 base and J by 7 bases, leaving 8 bases between them. Germline CDR1 is SNHLY and CDR2 is FYNNEI. The CDR3 DNA sequence: TGTGCCAGCAGTGAAGAGACAGAACAGCCCCAGCATTTT. The encoded protein is CASSEETEQPQHF. Looking up the rest from reference TRBV2 and TRBJ1-5 gives the full variable domain: EPEVTQTPSHQVTQMGQEVILRCVPISNHLYFYWYRQILGQKVEFLVSFYNNEISEKSEIFDDQFSVERPDGSNFTLKIRSTKLEDSAMYFCASSEETEQPQHFGDGTRLSIL.

The chain uses TRBV15 and TRBJ1-3; maybe TRBD1 (5 bases). Germline-derived CDR1 and CDR2 are LNHNV and YYDKDF (reference sequence). CDR3 size: 17 residues. The V end lost 0 bases, the J end lost 0 bases, and 12 bases lay between the germline ends. Written as DNA, the CDR3 is TGTGCCACCAGCAGAGACCCCGGGACTAGCTCTGGAAACACCATATATTTT. As protein: CATSRDPGTSSGNTIYF.

This clone was seen a few times. V usage is TRBV21-1 and J usage is TRBJ1-5. TRBV21-1 is tagged as a pseudogene. CDR3 length: 13 amino acids. The CDR3 DNA reads TGTGCCAGCAGCGGAAAGGGAGATCAGCCCCAGCATTTT. Translating it yields CASSGKGDQPQHF.

The chain combines TRBV30 with TRBJ1-6, with 9 bases lining up with TRBD1. Per germline, CDR1 GTSNPN and CDR2 SVGIG (reference sequence). This CDR3 contains 14 residues. V dropped 1 base and J dropped 9; count of bases not matched to a gene: 4. The CDR3 nucleotides read TGTGCCTGGAGTGAGGGGACAGGGTCTTCACCCCTCCACTTT. Amino acids: CAWSEGTGSSPLHF.

This clone has more than one count but fewer than ten. V is TRBV29-1 and J is TRBJ1-1; D not certain. V was shortened by 7 bases and J by 5 bases, with 14 bases between the two germline ends. The CDR3 totals 12 residues. The germline V gene encodes CDR1 SQVTM and CDR2 ANQGSEA. CDR3 amino acids: CSARVGETEAFF. The DNA for the CDR3 is TGCAGCGCCCGTGTCGGGGAAACTGAAGCTTTCTTT. Complete variable domain (other parts from reference TRBV29-1 and TRBJ1-1): SAVISQKPSRDICQRGTSLTIQCQVDSQVTMMFWYRQQPGQSLTLIATANQGSEATYESGFVIDKFPISRPNLTFSTLTVSNMSPEDSSIYLCSARVGETEAFFGQGTRLTVV.

The V call is TRBV29-1, the J call TRBJ2-2, with 12 nucleotides matching TRBD2. Per the germline V gene, CDR1 is SQVTM and CDR2 is ANQGSEA. This CDR3 spans 17 amino acids. V was pared by 5 bases and J by 4 bases, with 11 bases of the junction left unmatched. In DNA, the CDR3 is TGCAGCGTTACCGGACTAGCGGGACGTTCGAGCACCGGGGAGCTGTTTTTT. This sequence encodes CSVTGLAGRSSTGELFF.

This clone has a handful of counts. This may come from a read error, since a much larger clone is one base off. The gene calls are TRBV3-1 (or the pseudogene TRBV3-2) and TRBJ2-7; D uncertain. The CDR3 runs 12 residues. Germline-derived CDR1 and CDR2 are LGHDT and YNNKEL (reference sequence). V was shortened by 4 bases and J by 0 bases, with 4 bases between the two germline ends. The CDR3 sequence is CASSPSSYEQYF. CDR3 coding DNA: TGTGCCAGCAGCCCGAGCTCCTACGAGCAGTACTTC.

The rearrangement uses TRBV6-5 and TRBJ1-1; a weak D match, TRBD1 (5 bases). The V and J ends lost 0 bases and 1 base respectively, with 9 bases between them. The CDR3 consists of 15 residues. The germline gives CDR1 MNHEY, CDR2 SVGAGI. CDR3 in amino acids: CASSYSYQGNTEAFF. Written as DNA, the CDR3 is TGTGCCAGCAGTTACTCCTACCAGGGGAACACTGAAGCTTTCTTT.

The chain has TRBV9 and TRBJ2-5, with 7 bases that match TRBD1. The ends lost 0 bases at V and 2 bases at J; junction bases unmatched: 4. Germline CDR1 SGDLS, CDR2 YYNGEE. This CDR3 region has 15 residues. This CDR3 is CASSVGGGGQETQYF. In DNA form, the CDR3 reads TGTGCCAGCAGCGTAGGAGGGGGCGGTCAAGAGACCCAGTACTTC.

The V gene is TRBV7-8, the J gene TRBJ1-2, with D perhaps matching TRBD1 (5 bases). The CDR3 loop spans 12 amino acids. The V gene lost 5 bases and the J gene lost 4 bases, with 8 bases spanning the gap. The germline gives CDR1 SGHVS, CDR2 FQNEAQ. The CDR3 bases are TGTGCCAGCAGCCAGGACATCTATGGCTACACCTTC. It codes for CASSQDIYGYTF.

This chain joins TRBV19 and TRBJ2-1; 11 bases align to TRBD2. This CDR3 is built from 18 residues. Per germline, CDR1 LNHDA and CDR2 SQIVND (reference sequence). V lost 5 bases, J lost 6 bases, and 15 bases stayed unmatched. The CDR3 region is CASSPRLAGGVGRNEQFF. The DNA of the CDR3 is TGTGCCAGTAGTCCCAGGCTAGCGGGAGGTGTTGGTCGCAATGAGCAGTTCTTC.

This clone was counted a single time. J is TRBJ1-1 and V is TRBV7-3; D may be TRBD1 (6 bases). The CDR3 contains 13 residues. Germline lookup yields CDR1 SGHTA and CDR2 FQGTGA. Trimming took off 0 bases at V and 9 bases at J, with 11 bases between the two ends. The CDR3 region has the DNA TGTGCCAGCAGCTTAACGGGGACAAATAAAGCTTTCTTT. Amino acids: CASSLTGTNKAFF.

The chain joins TRBV6-5 to TRBJ2-1; 11 positions match TRBD2. CDR3 size: 15 residues. Trimming took 0 bases from V and 8 from J; bases not matched to a gene: 3. The germline gives CDR1 MNHEY, CDR2 SVGAGI. This chain's CDR3 is CASSYSGLAGDEQFF. Written as DNA, the CDR3 is TGTGCCAGCAGTTACTCTGGACTAGCGGGCGATGAGCAGTTCTTC.

This clone has more than one count but fewer than ten. A junction boundary mismatches the germline segment, possibly from a read error. The chain uses TRBV11-2 and TRBJ1-2, with a possible D match to TRBD1 (6 bases). Germline lookup yields CDR1 SGHAT and CDR2 FQNNGV. The length of the CDR3 is 11 residues. The CDR3 DNA sequence: TGTGCCAGCAGCGACCGAATTCGGGACAACTTC. It encodes CASSDRIRDNF.

This chain links TRBV15 with TRBJ1-5, with a weak D call TRBD1 (6 bases). CDR3 size: 15 residues. The germline V gene has CDR1 LNHNV and CDR2 YYDKDF (reference sequence). Trimming took 1 base from V and 2 from J, leaving 9 bases between them. The CDR3 bases are TGTGCCACCAGCAGAGGGACAGTTGGCAATCAGCCCCAGCATTTT. Translated, it gives CATSRGTVGNQPQHF.

The chain combines TRBV5-1 with TRBJ1-2, with 10 bases that match TRBD1. The V segment lost 0 bases and the J segment 8 bases; nucleotides outside the gene matches: 13. The CDR3 consists of 17 residues. From germline, CDR1 is SGHRS and CDR2 YFSETQ. CDR3 nucleotide sequence: TGCGCCAGCAGCTTGGCCCCAACGACAGGGGGCTTCTGGGGCTACACCTTC. Residues: CASSLAPTTGGFWGYTF.

The genes are TRBV18 and TRBJ2-7; tentatively, D is TRBD1 (5 bases). Looked up from germline, CDR1 is KGHSH and CDR2 is LQKENI. Trimming took off 0 bases at V and 0 bases at J, with 6 bases between the two ends. There are 14 residues in the CDR3. CDR3 in DNA: TGTGCCAGCTCACCACCAGACAGCTCCTACGAGCAGTACTTC. It translates to CASSPPDSSYEQYF.

The rearrangement links TRBV7-3 to TRBJ2-7; 10 bases map to TRBD1. The CDR3 runs to 18 residues. CDR1 and CDR2 (germline): SGHTA, FQGTGA. V shed 1 base, J shed 2 bases, and the junction held 11 bases outside the gene matches. The DNA of the CDR3 is TGTGCCAGCAGCTTAAAAGGGGCATCGGGGACAGGGGCCTACGAGCAGTACTTC. Protein product: CASSLKGASGTGAYEQYF.

The chain uses TRBV20-1 and TRBJ1-1; D is undetermined. CDR1 and CDR2 (germline): DFQATT, SNEGSKA (reference sequence). CDR3 size: 11 residues. Trimming pared 6 bases from V and 3 bases from J, leaving 8 bases between. The CDR3 sequence is CSAPEDTEAFF. The CDR3 nucleotides read TGCAGTGCCCCGGAGGACACTGAAGCTTTCTTT.

CDR3 nucleotide sequence: TGTGCCAGCAGTTTCTTGAGCTTTGCCGGGGAGCTGTTTTTT. Encoded protein: CASSFLSFAGELFF. The V gene is TRBV27, the J gene TRBJ2-2; unclear D gene. CDR1 is MNHEY, CDR2 SMNVEV, per germline (reference sequence). V gave up 3 bases and J gave up 6 bases, with 11 bases separating them. The CDR3 is 14 amino acids.

As DNA, the CDR3 is TGTGCCAGCAGTCGAGGGTCTCATCAAGAGACCCAGTACTTC. Residues: CASSRGSHQETQYF. V usage is TRBV6-5 and J usage is TRBJ2-5; TRBD2 is a possible D gene (5 bases). Trimming removed 5 bases from V and 2 bases from J, with 12 bases in between. The CDR3 length is 14 residues. The V gene's germline CDR1 is MNHEY and CDR2 SVGAGI.